This entry lists 12 T cell receptor beta chains sequenced from one sample in a study of blood T cell repertoires in COVID-19. Clones were read by immunoSEQ multiplex PCR, and TCRdb kept only the in-frame ones, dropping some. The sample has under 500,000 clones; around nine tenths are singletons. The sample consisted of PBMCs or T cells enriched from blood (not recorded which). The receptors stem from a woman under 30 with acute COVID-19.

This chain joins TRBV7-8 and TRBJ1-3, with a weak D call TRBD1 (5 bases). This CDR3 region has 16 residues. With 0 bases removed from V and 1 base from J, the gap between germline ends came to 10 bases. Germline V CDR1 and CDR2: SGHVS, FQNEAQ. CDR3 bases: TGTGCCAGCAGCTTAGCGCTCGGGGGTTCTGGAAACACCATATATTTT. Translating it yields CASSLALGGSGNTIYF.

The chain's CDR3 is CASSLVAHTEAFF. DNA for the CDR3: TGTGCCAGCAGTTTAGTGGCTCACACTGAAGCTTTCTTT. The J gene is TRBJ1-1, the V gene TRBV12-3 or TRBV12-4, with unresolved D. The V and J ends lost 1 base and 3 bases respectively, with 6 bases between them. The CDR3 contains 13 residues.

The table lists this clone with a count of one. The chain couples TRBV13 to TRBJ2-7, with D tentatively TRBD2 (6 bases). The ends were cut back, 8 bases at V and 5 bases at J, with 16 bases in the middle. The CDR3 consists of 13 residues. From germline, CDR1 is PRHDT and CDR2 FYEKMQ (reference sequence). In DNA form, the CDR3 reads TGTGCCAGCTCCCTCCGGGGGATCAACGAGCAGTACTTC. This encodes CASSLRGINEQYF.

The V gene is TRBV9, the J gene TRBJ1-1; D is perhaps TRBD1 (6 bases). Per the germline V gene, CDR1 is SGDLS and CDR2 is YYNGEE. The CDR3 has 15 amino acids. V gave up 3 bases and J gave up 1 base, with 13 bases separating them. The CDR3 reads CASSAKDSRNTEAFF. The CDR3 DNA reads as TGTGCCAGCAGCGCGAAGGACAGTCGGAACACTGAAGCTTTCTTT. Together with reference TRBV9 and TRBJ1-1, the CDR3 gives the full variable domain: DSGVTQTPKHLITATGQRVTLRCSPRSGDLSVYWYQQSLDQGLQFLIQYYNGEERAKGNILERFSAQQFPDLHSELNLSSLELGDSALYFCASSAKDSRNTEAFFGQGTRLTVV.

In the case of this clone: The same CDR3 is also encoded by other DNA sequences in this sample. J is TRBJ1-4 and V is TRBV19; 10 nucleotides agree with TRBD1. The length of the CDR3 is 13 residues. The ends lost 6 bases at V and 5 bases at J; junction bases unmatched: 0. Germline CDR1 and CDR2: LNHDA and SQIVND (reference sequence). CDR3 bases: TGTGCCAGTAGGGGACAGGGGAATGAAAAACTGTTTTTT. Translated, it gives CASRGQGNEKLFF.

The sample holds one count of this clone. The chain uses TRBV4-1 and TRBJ2-5, with TRBD1 matching over 10 bases. Trimming at V came to 4 bases and at J to 2 bases, leaving 4 bases not matched to a gene. This CDR3 spans 15 amino acids. Germline V gives CDR1 MGHRA, CDR2 YSYEKL. The CDR3 protein is CASSPGQGLQETQYF. CDR3 in DNA: TGCGCCAGCAGCCCGGGACAGGGGCTTCAAGAGACCCAGTACTTC.

This chain links TRBV11-1 with TRBJ1-2; 8 nucleotides agree with TRBD1. This CDR3 has 13 residues. Germline loops: CDR1 SGHAT, CDR2 FQDESV (reference sequence). The junction had 3 bases not matched to a gene; V was cut back by 3 bases and J by 6 bases. The CDR3 is CASSLGQVDGYTF. CDR3 nucleotides: TGTGCCAGCAGCTTGGGACAGGTCGATGGCTACACCTTC.

The CDR3 DNA sequence: TGTGCGATCTGGCAGAACACAGATACGCAGTATTTT. It encodes CAIWQNTDTQYF. The chain recombines TRBV30 with TRBJ2-3; D not resolved. The CDR3 sequence is 12 residues long. The germline V gene encodes CDR1 GTSNPN and CDR2 SVGIG (reference sequence).

The CDR3 DNA sequence: TGTGCCAGCAGCTTTCGGTTACAGATGACGAGCGAGCAGTACTTC. Translating it yields CASSFRLQMTSEQYF. The rearrangement links TRBV5-5 to TRBJ2-7; unclear D gene. With 2 bases removed from V and 6 bases from J, the gap between germline ends came to 18 bases. CDR3 size: 15 residues. Per germline, CDR1 SGHKS and CDR2 YYEKEE (reference sequence). The full variable domain, rest sourced from reference TRBV5-5 and TRBJ2-7, is DAGVTQSPTHLIKTRGQQVTLRCSPISGHKSVSWYQQVLGQGPQFIFQYYEKEERGRGNFPDRFSARQFPNYSSELNVNALLLGDSALYLCASSFRLQMTSEQYFGPGTRLTVT.

J is TRBJ1-4 and V is TRBV15; 8 bases are shared with TRBD1. This CDR3 region has 15 residues. V gave up 1 base and J gave up 5 bases; unmatched junction bases: 3. Germline V CDR1 and CDR2: LNHNV, YYDKDF (reference sequence). The CDR3 spells CATSRGTGINEKLFF. As DNA, the CDR3 is TGTGCCACCAGCAGAGGGACAGGGATAAATGAAAAACTGTTTTTT.

The rearrangement uses TRBV2 and TRBJ2-1; D may be TRBD2 (5 bases). The ends were cut back, 7 bases at V and 7 bases at J, with 8 bases in the middle. Germline assignment: CDR1 SNHLY and CDR2 FYNNEI. The CDR3 loop spans 11 amino acids. In DNA, the CDR3 is TGTGCCAGCAAGTCGGGGAATGAGCAGTTCTTC. It translates to CASKSGNEQFF.

V gene TRBV3-1 (or the pseudogene TRBV3-2) combines with J gene TRBJ1-2; D might be TRBD1 (6 bases). Germline CDR1 and CDR2: LGHDT and YNNKEL (reference sequence). Trimming shortened V by 4 bases and J by 7 bases, and 13 bases separated the two germline ends. The CDR3 runs 13 residues. CDR3: CASSPTDSLGYTF. CDR3 DNA sequence: TGTGCCAGCAGCCCGACGGACAGTCTTGGCTACACCTTC.